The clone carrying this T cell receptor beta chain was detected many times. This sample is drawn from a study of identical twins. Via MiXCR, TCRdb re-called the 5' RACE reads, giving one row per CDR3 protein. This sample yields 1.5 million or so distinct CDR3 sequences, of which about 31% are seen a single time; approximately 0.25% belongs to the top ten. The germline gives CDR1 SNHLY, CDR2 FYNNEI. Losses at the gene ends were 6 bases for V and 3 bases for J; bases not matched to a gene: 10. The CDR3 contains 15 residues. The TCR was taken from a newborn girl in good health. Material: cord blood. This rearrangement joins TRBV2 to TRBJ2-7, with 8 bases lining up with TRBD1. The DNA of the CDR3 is TGTGCCAGCAGCGTACGACAGGGGCTCCTCTACGAGCAGTACTTC. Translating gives CASSVRQGLLYEQYF.